Listed below are T cell receptor beta chains from one sample, sequenced in a study of blood T cell repertoires in COVID-19. Clones were read by immunoSEQ multiplex PCR, and TCRdb kept only the in-frame ones, dropping some. The table shows about 150,000 clones, with 85% occurring only once. Sequencing used PBMCs or T cells enriched from blood (not recorded which). These receptors were collected from a middle-aged woman who had recovered from COVID-19. Each CDR3 is given with its conserved first and last residue. D genes are given only for firm matches. Clone size is stated in some rows and not others, as once, few, many or a class when expanded.

TRBD2,16,TRBJ2-5,TRBV7-2,.,TGTGCCAGCAGCTTAGGGGGAGCGGGGGCGGTAGAGACCCAGTACTTC,CASSLGGAGAVETQYF
.,13,TRBJ1-2,TRBV7-3,once,TGTGCCAGCAGCTTAAGCCGAGAAGCAGGCTACACCTTC,CASSLSREAGYTF
TRBD2,16,TRBJ2-3,TRBV7-3,.,TGTGCCAGCAGCGGCGGGACTAGCGGGGGGACAGATACGCAGTATTTT,CASSGGTSGGTDTQYF
.,14,TRBJ1-2,TRBV11-2,.,TGTGCCAGCAGCTTAGGGATCCGGGGTTATGGCTACACCTTC,CASSLGIRGYGYTF
TRBD2,16,TRBJ2-3,TRBV9,.,TGTGCCAGCAGCCCGAGACTAGCGGCCCGCACAGATACGCAGTATTTT,CASSPRLAARTDTQYF
.,12,TRBJ1-1,TRBV11-1,.,TGTGCCAGCAGCTCCGACCGGGACACGGCTTTCTTT,CASSSDRDTAFF
.,11,TRBJ1-1,TRBV4-1,.,TGCGCCAGCAGCGGCAGGGCTGAAGCTTTCTTT,CASSGRAEAFF
TRBD1,12,TRBJ2-1,TRBV6-2/TRBV6-3,many,TGTGCCAGCAGCAGACAGGGAAATGAGCAGTTCTTC,CASSRQGNEQFF
.,20,TRBJ1-6,TRBV12-2,.,TGTGCAAGTCGCGGGCCAACCTGCAGAACAAACGATTATCATAATTCACCCCTCCACTTT,CASRGPTCRTNDYHNSPLHF
TRBD2,19,TRBJ2-2,TRBV4-2,.,TGTGCCAGCAGCCAAGATTGGGCGCTAGCGGGGGCGAACACCGGGGAGCTGTTTTTT,CASSQDWALAGANTGELFF
TRBD1,16,TRBJ1-5,TRBV5-8,.,TGTGCCAGCAGCTACCAGGGGGCTTCGGGCAATCAGCCCCAGCATTTT,CASSYQGASGNQPQHF